This TCR beta chain was profiled in a study of blood T cell repertoires in COVID-19. Background on the study: COVID-19 samples, acute and convalescent, were from the United States, Italy and Spain.

This clone showed up just a few times. CDR3 length: 18 residues. Trimming pared 3 bases from V and 2 bases from J, leaving 20 bases between. CDR1 LNHDA and CDR2 SQIVND come from the germline V gene (reference sequence). Here immunoSEQ multiplex PCR was the method, and the copy in TCRdb shows in-frame clones only, minus some. The sample lists 150,000 to 200,000 clones; approximately 82% were seen once. The chain carries TRBV19 and TRBJ1-5, with D maybe TRBD1 (6 bases). The material sequenced was peripheral blood. This sequence was found in a woman older than 75 with acute or convalescent COVID-19. For the CDR3, the DNA is TGTGCCAGTAGTATCTACGGGACAAGCTTCCGCGGCAATCAGCCCCAGCATTTT. Protein sequence: CASSIYGTSFRGNQPQHF.